Listed here are 25 T cell receptor beta chains from one sample, sequenced in a study of T cells in Graves' hyperthyroidism and ophthalmopathy (dated by TCRdb to the late 2010s). Libraries came from multiplex PCR. Sequencing relied on an Illumina HiSeq 2000. The TCR beta CDR3 regions were amplified from the RNA transcripts. The first round of RT-PCR for the TCR CDR3 was performed with the HTBI primer set and the Qiagen OneStep RT-PCR kit. The raw public data were reprocessed by TCRdb itself: fastp quality trimming at Q25, MiXCR clonotype calling, in-frame beta chains only. Rows merge per CDR3 protein into single entries with the most common DNA and genes. This sample gives 660,000 or so distinct CDR3 sequences in total; under 25% of them show up just once. Under 35% of the sample belongs to the ten largest clones. The sequencing sample was made of blood. All receptors come from a man aged 30-40 years with Graves' ophthalmopathy.

This clonotype was seen only a few times. The V call is TRBV7-8, the J call TRBJ1-2, with TRBD1 matching 7 bases. There are 14 residues in the CDR3. Germline CDR1 reads SGHVS; CDR2 reads FQNEAQ. V shed 1 base and J 8 bases; nucleotides not matched to a gene: 7. The CDR3: CASSLEDRKHGYTF. In nucleotides, the CDR3 is TGTGCCAGCAGCTTAGAGGACAGGAAGCACGGCTACACCTTC.

V usage is TRBV4-3 and J usage is TRBJ2-1, with 9 positions matching TRBD2. J was trimmed by 3 bases and V by 2 bases; bases with no gene match: 5. This CDR3 has 16 residues. From germline, CDR1 is LGHNA and CDR2 YSLEER. CDR3 sequence reads: CASSQMPSGDYNEQFF. CDR3 DNA: TGCGCCAGCAGCCAAATGCCTAGCGGGGACTACAATGAGCAGTTCTTC.

In its sample, this clonotype was seen a few times. The CDR3 region is CASSLRSDYEQYF. For the CDR3, the DNA is TGTGCCAGCAGCTTGCGGTCCGACTACGAGCAGTACTTC. The chain links TRBV5-4 to TRBJ2-7; D remains ambiguous. Trimming took off 1 base at V and 3 bases at J, with 8 bases between the two ends. CDR3 size: 13 residues. CDR1 SGHNT and CDR2 YYREEE come from the germline V gene (reference sequence).

This clonotype has at least ten counts. The chain is built from TRBV7-2 and TRBJ2-5; the D gene is possibly TRBD2 (6 bases). Trimming removed 1 base at V and 2 bases at J, with 11 bases between. From germline, CDR1 is SGHTA and CDR2 FQGNSA. There are 15 residues in the CDR3. The CDR3 DNA follows: TGTGCCAGCAGCTTAGGGGGGGTGGGGCAAGAGACCCAGTACTTC. Its protein product is CASSLGGVGQETQYF.

This clonotype was observed a few times. The gene calls are TRBV7-6 and TRBJ2-3; TRBD2 aligns across 11 bases. The CDR3 has 16 residues. The trim removed 5 bases at V and 0 bases at J, leaving 4 bases unmatched. Germline values: CDR1 SGHVS, CDR2 FNYEAQ. DNA for the CDR3: TGTGCCAGCAGCCGGACTAGCGGGTCTAGCACAGATACGCAGTATTTT. It specifies CASSRTSGSSTDTQYF.

This chain connects TRBV20-1 to TRBJ2-5; D might be TRBD1 or TRBD2, each matching 7 bases. CDR1 and CDR2 (germline): DFQATT, SNEGSKA (reference sequence). The CDR3 consists of 14 residues. The V gene lost 3 bases and the J gene lost 7 bases, with 18 bases spanning the gap. The CDR3 sequence is CSASFQAGGGTQYF. The CDR3 coding sequence is TGCAGTGCTAGTTTCCAAGCAGGGGGGGGGACCCAGTACTTC.

Points on this clonotype: With a much larger clone just one base away, this may be a read error. The V and J genes are TRBV27 and TRBJ2-7; no reliable D call. Looked up from germline, CDR1 is MNHEY and CDR2 is SMNVEV (reference sequence). The CDR3 has 17 amino acids. With 0 bases removed from V and 3 bases from J, the gap between germline ends came to 18 bases. DNA of the CDR3: TGTGCCAGCAGTTTATCCTTCACGGCAGCCGAGATCTACGAGCAGTACTTC. Its protein is CASSLSFTAAEIYEQYF.

CDR3 in amino acids: CASSGQGAGEQFF. Written as DNA, the CDR3 is TGTGCCAGCAGTGGTCAGGGGGCCGGTGAGCAGTTCTTC. The V call is TRBV2, the J call TRBJ2-1; TRBD1 agrees at 8 bases. Germline assignment: CDR1 SNHLY and CDR2 FYNNEI. This CDR3 comprises 13 residues. V trimming: 4 bases; J trimming: 9 bases; junction bases outside the gene matches: 5.

This clonotype was observed many times. This chain uses TRBV28 with TRBJ1-5, with a possible D match to TRBD1 (5 bases). Germline CDR1 MDHEN, CDR2 SYDVKM. The ends were cut back, 5 bases at V and 2 bases at J, with 19 bases in the middle. The CDR3 is made up of 17 amino acids. DNA for the CDR3: TGTGCCAGCAGTGGAAAAGACGGGGGACGTCGCAATCAGCCCCAGCATTTT. This translates into CASSGKDGGRRNQPQHF. Together with reference TRBV28 and TRBJ1-5, the CDR3 gives the full variable domain: DVKVTQSSRYLVKRTGEKVFLECVQDMDHENMFWYRQDPGLGLRLIYFSYDVKMKEKGDIPEGYSVSREKKERFSLILESASTNQTSMYLCASSGKDGGRRNQPQHFGDGTRLSIL.

The CDR3 DNA is TGTGCCATCAGACCTAGCGGGGACAACACCGGGGAGCTGTTTTTT. Translated, it gives CAIRPSGDNTGELFF. The chain recombines TRBV10-3 with TRBJ2-2; TRBD2 matches at 9 bases. This CDR3 is built from 15 residues. Unmatched junction bases numbered 4, after V lost 6 bases and J lost 2 bases. The germline CDR1 and CDR2 sequences are ENHRY and SYGVKD.

The rearrangement links TRBV29-1 to TRBJ2-1, with 12 bases identical to TRBD2. V lost 1 base and J lost 1; bases outside the gene matches: 5. The V gene's germline CDR1 is SQVTM and CDR2 ANQGSEA. CDR3 length equals 17 residues. The CDR3 DNA reads as TGCAGCGTTGAAGCTAGCGGGAGGGCGGGGTCCTACAATGAGCAGTTCTTC. This gives the protein CSVEASGRAGSYNEQFF.

This clonotype appeared many times. The V gene is TRBV5-1, the J gene TRBJ2-1; either TRBD1 or TRBD2 may supply D (5 bases each). CDR1 and CDR2 from the germline V gene are SGHRS and YFSETQ. Deletions cut 0 bases from V and 2 bases from J, with 12 bases between. CDR3 length: 16 amino acids. The CDR3 sequence: CASSLGGSATYNEQFF. In DNA, the CDR3 is TGCGCCAGCAGCTTGGGGGGGTCCGCCACCTACAATGAGCAGTTCTTC. Full variable domain (missing parts from reference TRBV5-1 and TRBJ2-1): KAGVTQTPRYLIKTRGQQVTLSCSPISGHRSVSWYQQTPGQGLQFLFEYFSETQRNKGNFPGRFSGRQFSNSRSEMNVSTLELGDSALYLCASSLGGSATYNEQFFGPGTRLTVL.

This chain connects TRBV20-1 to TRBJ2-7; 7 bases are a match to TRBD1. CDR3 length: 14 residues. The junction had 7 bases not matched to a gene; V was cut back by 5 bases and J by 0 bases. The V gene's germline CDR1 is DFQATT and CDR2 SNEGSKA (reference sequence). This chain's CDR3 is CSAFYDRASYEQYF. As DNA, the CDR3 is TGCAGTGCTTTCTACGACAGGGCCTCCTACGAGCAGTACTTC.

A word on this clonotype: One end of the junction is discordant with germline, which a read error may explain. The chain couples TRBV7-7 to TRBJ2-7, with TRBD2 identical over 9 bases. The CDR3 extends over 16 amino acids. Germline V gene lookup returns CDR1 SSHAT and CDR2 FNYEAQ (reference sequence). CDR3 region: CASSPVASGMTGEQYF. CDR3 sequence (DNA): TGTGCTAGCAGCCCCGTGGCTAGCGGGATGACGGGCGAGCAGTACTTC.

This clonotype has only a few counts. This chain joins TRBV2 and TRBJ1-2; D call uncertain. Germline loops: CDR1 SNHLY, CDR2 FYNNEI. The CDR3 runs to 12 residues. V lost 5 bases and J lost 6, with 10 bases in between. DNA of the CDR3: TGTGCCAGCAGTATAAACAGAGATGGCTACACCTTC. Translating gives CASSINRDGYTF.

This clonotype was seen more than once but under ten times. The V call is TRBV19, the J call TRBJ2-7; D uncertain. Germline V gene data show CDR1 as LNHDA and CDR2 as SQIVND (reference sequence). The length of the CDR3 is 13 residues. V lost 6 bases, J lost 2 bases, and 11 bases lay in between. The DNA for the CDR3 is TGTGCCAGTAGAGCGCAGAACACCTACGAGCAGTACTTC. This translates into CASRAQNTYEQYF.

This clonotype was observed many times. The V call is TRBV7-2, the J call TRBJ2-7; tentatively, D is TRBD2 (6 bases). The CDR3 consists of 13 residues. Germline CDR1 is SGHTA and CDR2 is FQGNSA. Deletions cut 5 bases from V and 2 bases from J, with 10 bases between. CDR3 in amino acids: CASSRPGAYEQYF. The CDR3 nucleotides are TGTGCCAGCAGCCGACCGGGGGCCTACGAGCAGTACTTC.

This clonotype was counted many times. This chain connects TRBV7-2 to TRBJ2-7; possibly TRBD1 for D (5 bases). This CDR3 contains 15 residues. CDR1 and CDR2 from the germline V gene are SGHTA and FQGNSA. The V end lost 1 base, the J end lost 4 bases, and 14 bases lay between the germline ends. The CDR3 is CASSLEREPGYEQYF. For the CDR3, the DNA is TGTGCCAGCAGCTTAGAACGCGAACCAGGGTACGAGCAGTACTTC.

This clonotype was observed a few times. The chain employs TRBV30 and TRBJ1-2; TRBD1 might be the D (6 bases). V lost 8 bases, J lost 8 bases, and 24 bases lay in between. The CDR3 sequence is 14 residues long. Germline lookup yields CDR1 GTSNPN and CDR2 SVGIG (reference sequence). The CDR3 sequence is CAGGRREKRGGYTF. The CDR3 DNA sequence: TGTGCCGGAGGGAGGAGGGAGAAAAGGGGGGGCTACACCTTC.

A few counts support this clonotype. The chain combines TRBV5-1 with TRBJ2-1; D assignment may be TRBD1 or TRBD2 (7 bases each). V was shortened by 2 bases and J by 5 bases, with 11 bases between the two germline ends. CDR1 SGHRS and CDR2 YFSETQ come from the germline V gene. The CDR3 totals 14 residues. CDR3 sequence reads: CASSFQGGDNEQFF. CDR3 DNA sequence: TGCGCCAGCAGCTTCCAGGGGGGGGACAATGAGCAGTTCTTC.

The chain carries TRBV20-1 and TRBJ2-7; TRBD2 agrees at 10 bases. After removal of 8 bases from V and 4 bases from J, the junction contained 11 bases not matched to a gene. The germline V gene has CDR1 DFQATT and CDR2 SNEGSKA (reference sequence). CDR3 length: 14 residues. The CDR3 spells CSPSPSGSLYEQYF. The CDR3 bases are TGCAGTCCCAGTCCTAGCGGGAGCCTATACGAGCAGTACTTC.

This chain joins TRBV28 and TRBJ2-7; D gene uncertain. Germline values: CDR1 MDHEN, CDR2 SYDVKM. V was cut by 8 bases and J by 5 bases, with 19 bases left in between. The CDR3 has 14 residues. CDR3 coding DNA: TGTGCCAGCTTCCCCGCGGTGGGGATCGACGAGCAGTACTTC. This encodes CASFPAVGIDEQYF.

CDR3 protein: CASSLIGTLAGYNEQFF. The CDR3 DNA follows: TGTGCCAGCAGTTTAATCGGTACTTTAGCGGGCTACAATGAGCAGTTCTTC. V usage is TRBV28 and J usage is TRBJ2-1; 7 positions agree with TRBD2. J was trimmed by 3 bases and V by 2 bases; bases with no gene match: 10. The germline V gene has CDR1 MDHEN and CDR2 SYDVKM. The CDR3 has 17 amino acids.

This clonotype has ten or more counts. The V and J genes are TRBV20-1 and TRBJ2-3; no definite D call. The CDR3 totals 16 residues. CDR1 DFQATT and CDR2 SNEGSKA come from the germline V gene (reference sequence). Here the CDR3 reads CSEVHWVDLPTDTQYF. CDR3 DNA: TGCAGCGAGGTACATTGGGTGGATCTCCCCACAGATACGCAGTATTTT.

This clonotype came up many times. The chain couples TRBV7-8 to TRBJ2-7; 8 nucleotides match TRBD2. This CDR3 spans 15 amino acids. The germline CDR1 and CDR2 sequences are SGHVS and FQNEAQ. The junction had 5 bases not matched to a gene; V was cut back by 1 base and J by 3 bases. CDR3 region: CASSLDGGRYYEQYF. The CDR3 nucleotides read TGTGCCAGCAGCTTAGATGGCGGGAGGTACTACGAGCAGTACTTC.